This T cell receptor (beta chain) is from a study of OX40 agonist ivuxolimab in advanced cancers. Study-wide results and limits: Some nonresponders likewise displayed low normalized T-cell clonal expansion. CD8+ T cells (on average) carried more expanded clones than CD4+ T cells. At doses 0.1 to 3.0 mg/kg, CD4+ and CD8+ clones expanded.

On this clone: Its antigen is currently unknown.

Some clones are missing from TCRdb's copy, which holds only in-frame ones; the method was immunoSEQ multiplex PCR. The sample comprises some 61,000 clones, around 90% of which are singletons, and approximately 5% rests with the top ten. Losses at the gene ends were 3 bases for V and 3 bases for J; bases not matched to a gene: 5. CDR1 is SNHLY, CDR2 FYNNEI, per germline. The CDR3 sequence is 15 residues long. The source of this sequence is an adult with an advanced solid tumor such as melanoma, head and neck, liver or kidney cancer. The sample was CD4+ or CD8+ T cells sorted from blood, taken in a trial of the OX40 agonist ivuxolimab. This chain joins TRBV2 and TRBJ2-1, with 7 bases fitting TRBD2. CDR3 loop: CASSEGGNIYNEQFF. Written as DNA, the CDR3 is TGTGCCAGCAGTGAGGGGGGGAATATCTACAATGAGCAGTTCTTC.